The clone carrying this TCR beta chain was picked up a small number of times. Its antigen is as yet unknown. The sample originates from a study of cytomegalovirus exposure and HLA in healthy donors. About the research overall: Most genotyped donors, over 70% of roughly 400, had Caucasian-associated genetic ancestry.

Study-level results: What was likely a sequencing artifact was a cluster of highly shared sequence variants. Both high specificity and high sensitivity reportedly marked the classifier's diagnosis of cytomegalovirus status. Because they were indistinguishable, some V segments, including TRBV6-2 and TRBV6-3, were excluded.

Amplification used 60 Vbeta primers and 13 Jbeta primers. The protocol was immunoSEQ multiplex PCR, while the TCRdb copy is restricted to in-frame clones and leaves out a portion. The sample shows under 200,000 clones, roughly 60% of them seen only once. This CDR3 has 15 amino acids. Germline loops: CDR1 MDHEN, CDR2 SYDVKM. The V end was cut by 2 bases, the J end by 0 bases, with 10 bases between. V usage is TRBV28 and J usage is TRBJ1-2; D is possibly TRBD1 (5 bases). The TCR sequence derives from a man aged 35 to 55 in good health and CMV-seronegative. The sequenced sample consisted of PBMCs. CDR3: CASSLRDSANYGYTF. The CDR3 region has the DNA TGTGCCAGCAGTTTACGGGACTCAGCTAACTATGGCTACACCTTC.